The entry that follows covers one T cell receptor beta chain sequence. This specimen belongs to a study of blood T cell repertoires in COVID-19. Study in general: Spain, Italy and the United States supplied samples that represented acute and convalescent COVID-19. Nucleic acid was either cDNA or gDNA, and it came from T cells, B-cell-depleted T cells, or PBMCs.

TCRdb's copy holds only in-frame clones and misses some; the assay was immunoSEQ multiplex PCR. The data show about 160,000 clones, about 80% seen once. V shed 3 bases and J shed 0 bases, with 14 bases lying between them. The CDR3 sequence is 15 residues long. Per germline, CDR1 SQVTM and CDR2 ANQGSEA. Specimen: peripheral blood. The sequence was collected from a man in his 60s with acute or convalescent COVID-19. This chain connects TRBV29-1 to TRBJ2-5; D may be TRBD1 (6 bases). Here the CDR3 DNA reads TGCAGCGTTGAGGTGGCGACAGGCGACCAAGAGACCCAGTACTTC. Protein product: CSVEVATGDQETQYF.